This note documents a single TCR beta chain sequence. This may arise from a read error, as a much more abundant clone is one base away. RNA transcripts were the template for amplifying TCR beta CDR3 regions. RT-PCR in the first round (using the HTBI primer set) targeted the TCR CDR3. TCRdb called the multiplex PCR reads again in MiXCR, with one record for every CDR3 protein. The profile shows roughly 350,000 distinct CDR3 sequences, 14% of them singletons. Germline V gene data show CDR1 as GTSNPN and CDR2 as SVGIG (reference sequence). There are 13 residues in the CDR3. These data are taken from a study of T cells in Graves' hyperthyroidism and ophthalmopathy.

This clonotype was sampled from a young woman with Graves' ophthalmopathy. The sample consisted of blood. The V call is TRBV30, the J call TRBJ2-6, with 9 nucleotides matching TRBD1. The CDR3 here is CAWSVQGANALTF. In DNA, the CDR3 is TGTGCCTGGAGTGTACAGGGGGCCAACGCCCTGACTTTC.